This record concerns one TCR beta chain sequence. The source of the sample is a study of blood T cell repertoires in COVID-19. Study as a whole: PBMCs, B-cell-depleted T cells, or T cells provided the cDNA or gDNA that made up the material.

Per the authors' pipeline: Amplification of reference gene primers provided the estimated nucleated cell counts. Sequencing was performed with immunoSEQ multiplex PCR; in TCRdb, only in-frame clones are kept and a portion is missing. Clone size and the V and J calls come from that table; the DNA yielded D and trimming. The data hold just under 150,000 clones, with 85% observed a single time. The sample was peripheral blood. The TCR originated in a human donor with acute or convalescent COVID-19. The donor label of this sample is uncertain.

In nucleotides, the CDR3 is TGTGCCAGCAGCTTAATGTCACGCGACAGCAATTCACCCCTCCACTTT. Protein: CASSLMSRDSNSPLHF. The J gene is TRBJ1-6, the V gene TRBV7-2, with a possible D match to TRBD1 (5 bases). The CDR3 length is 16 residues. CDR1 SGHTA and CDR2 FQGNSA come from the germline V gene. Trimming cost V 2 bases and J 7 bases, with 15 bases left between them.